This T cell receptor beta chain was identified during a study of Ad26.COV2.S vaccination and SARS-CoV-2 variants. V was clipped by 1 base and J by 8 bases, with 17 bases between them. Germline V gene lookup returns CDR1 SQVTM and CDR2 ANQGSEA. The CDR3 contains 14 residues. Described treatment: some 20 received Ad26.COV2.S at low or high dose, single or two shots; a few received placebo; per-sample allocation not given. Material that was analyzed had been drawn on day 63 after the first vaccine or placebo injection. This clone has just one count. Clones were read by immunoSEQ multiplex PCR, and TCRdb kept only the in-frame ones, dropping some. The sample includes hundreds of thousands of clones, about 80% of them seen just once.

V is TRBV29-1 and J is TRBJ1-2; TRBD1 is a possible D gene (6 bases). The starting material was peripheral blood, obtained in a trial of Ad26.COV2.S vaccine versus placebo. This TCR derives from a person between 18 and 59 years old who received the Ad26.COV2.S COVID-19 vaccine or a placebo. CDR3 sequence (DNA): TGCAGCGTTGAAGTTGGACAGACACCAGGAGGCTACACCTTC. Translated: CSVEVGQTPGGYTF.